This T cell receptor beta chain was recovered during a study of vaccination effects on CD4 cells after COVID-19. Losses at the gene ends were 3 bases for V and 6 bases for J; bases not matched to a gene: 14. The CDR3 spans 17 residues. Germline V CDR1 and CDR2: KGHDR, SFDVKD. Repertoires were generated with immunoSEQ multiplex PCR, while TCRdb's copy carries only in-frame clones and drops some. The sample consists of around 30,000 clones, about 76% of them appearing once. Antigen-specific CD4+ T cells were first expanded with viral peptide pools by the ViraFEST assay and only then sequenced. The authors isolated CD4+ T cells after roughly 10 days of culture. SARS-CoV-2 infection was confirmed by PCR in the person between March and December 2020. As concerns this clone: Antigen specificity is unknown.

This chain links TRBV24-1 with TRBJ2-3; 7 positions agree with TRBD2. The receptor comes from a human donor who had a prior SARS-CoV-2 infection. Sample: CD4+ T cells from PBMCs cultured with HCoV-NL63 spike peptides, taken before COVID-19 vaccination. The chain's CDR3 is CATSDPLSSGAPDTQYF. CDR3 bases: TGTGCCACCAGTGATCCCCTCTCTAGCGGAGCCCCGGATACGCAGTATTTT.